This T cell receptor (beta chain) comes out of a study of blood T cell repertoires in COVID-19. Study-wide background: T cells, B-cell-depleted T cells, or PBMCs provided the cDNA or gDNA that served as material.

From germline, CDR1 is SGHTA and CDR2 FQGNSA. This CDR3 has 18 residues. The ends were cut back, 2 bases at V and 4 bases at J, with 18 bases in the middle. The authors' processing: For nucleated cells, counts were estimated from reference gene primer amplification. Generated by immunoSEQ multiplex PCR, the TCRdb table keeps only in-frame clones and is missing some. V and J calls and clone size are those listed in that table; D and trimming were worked out from the DNA. The table lists about 210,000 clones, 60% to 85% of them singletons. V gene TRBV7-2 combines with J gene TRBJ1-6; TRBD1 might be the D (5 bases). The receptor's source is a woman in her seventies with acute or convalescent COVID-19. Sequenced input: peripheral blood. The CDR3 region has the DNA TGTGCCAGCAGCTTACCCCCGACAGCGACTGGATATAATTCACCCCTCCACTTT. Protein product: CASSLPPTATGYNSPLHF.